The 32 T cell receptor beta chains below all came from one sample that was sequenced in a study of CD8+ T cells in alopecia areata. This sample's treatment: oral pan-JAK inhibitor, 5-10 mg twice daily. Extracted RNA was reverse transcribed into cDNA, the sequencing template. Some clones are missing from TCRdb's copy, which holds only in-frame ones; the method was immunoSEQ multiplex PCR. The sample lists 100,000 or so clones; roughly 56% were seen once. This material consisted of CD8+ T cells sorted from blood, taken at approximately week 60, from a patient treated with tofacitinib. Source of these receptors: a human donor with alopecia areata.

CDR3: CASSPQGNTEAFF. In DNA, the CDR3 is TGTGCCAGCAGTCCACAGGGGAACACTGAAGCTTTCTTT. This chain uses TRBV27 with TRBJ1-1, with D perhaps TRBD1 (6 bases). The CDR3 is 13 residues long. Germline-derived CDR1 and CDR2 are MNHEY and SMNVEV (reference sequence). Trimming pared 5 bases from V and 1 base from J, leaving 8 bases between.

The V call is TRBV7-9, the J call TRBJ1-1, with D perhaps TRBD1 (6 bases). Germline V gives CDR1 SEHNR, CDR2 FQNEAQ (reference sequence). The CDR3 is 14 residues long. V gave up 1 base and J gave up 6 bases, with 12 bases separating them. The DNA for the CDR3 is TGTGCCAGCAGCTTAGAGAGGGGGTGGGCTGAAGCTTTCTTT. Translated: CASSLERGWAEAFF.

This sequence joins TRBV4-1 and TRBJ1-1, with 8 bases aligning to TRBD1. J lost 1 base, V lost 5 bases, and 3 bases had no gene match. In germline, CDR1 is MGHRA, CDR2 YSYEKL. The CDR3 contains 14 residues. The CDR3 DNA sequence: TGCGCCAGCAGCGACAGGGGAAGGAACACTGAAGCTTTCTTT. Encoded protein: CASSDRGRNTEAFF.

The chain links TRBV19 to TRBJ2-1; tentatively, D is TRBD1 or TRBD2 (5 bases each). V lost 6 bases, J lost 0 bases, and 12 bases lay in between. Germline CDR1 and CDR2: LNHDA and SQIVND (reference sequence). This CDR3 has 15 amino acids. CDR3: CASRGRLSSYNEQFF. The CDR3 nucleotides read TGTGCCAGTAGGGGACGGCTGAGCTCCTACAATGAGCAGTTCTTC.

J is TRBJ2-3 and V is TRBV19; D is uncertain. Per germline, CDR1 LNHDA and CDR2 SQIVND (reference sequence). This CDR3 has 14 amino acids. Trimming left V 1 base short and J 1 base short, with 6 bases between. CDR3 residues: CASSIAVGTDTQYF. In DNA, the CDR3 is TGTGCCAGTAGTATAGCGGTCGGCACAGATACGCAGTATTTT.

The genes are TRBV13 and TRBJ1-1; tentative D call: TRBD1 (5 bases). Germline V gene data show CDR1 as PRHDT and CDR2 as FYEKMQ (reference sequence). This CDR3 comprises 13 residues. The germline V and J ends were trimmed by 1 base and 6 bases, with 9 bases remaining between them. CDR3 DNA sequence: TGTGCCAGCAGCTTAGAGGACAACGCTGAAGCTTTCTTT. The encoded protein is CASSLEDNAEAFF.

The rearrangement joins TRBV2 to TRBJ2-3, with 8 nucleotides matching TRBD2. Per germline, CDR1 SNHLY and CDR2 FYNNEI. This CDR3 has 13 amino acids. The V segment lost 10 bases and the J segment 0 bases; nucleotides outside the gene matches: 3. CDR3 amino acids: CANERESTDTQYF. In DNA, the CDR3 is TGTGCCAACGAGCGGGAGAGCACAGATACGCAGTATTTT.

The rearrangement links TRBV5-1 to TRBJ2-1, with no clear D. The CDR3 is 12 residues long. Trimming shortened V by 0 bases and J by 8 bases, and 6 bases separated the two germline ends. Germline V gene data show CDR1 as SGHRS and CDR2 as YFSETQ. The CDR3 loop reads CASSLEVDEQFF. The CDR3 nucleotides read TGCGCCAGCAGCTTGGAGGTCGATGAGCAGTTCTTC.

The chain couples TRBV27 to TRBJ1-4; 7 bases are shared with TRBD1. The V gene's germline CDR1 is MNHEY and CDR2 SMNVEV (reference sequence). Germline trimming cut 3 bases from V and 0 bases from J; bases unmatched to any gene: 1. There are 15 residues in the CDR3. The CDR3 nucleotides are TGTGCCAGCAGTTTGGGACAGACAACTAATGAAAAACTGTTTTTT. Translating gives CASSLGQTTNEKLFF.

This clone was seen only a few times. This chain joins TRBV14 and TRBJ2-2, with D possibly being TRBD1 (5 bases). The CDR3 loop spans 16 amino acids. V was clipped by 1 base and J by 6 bases, with 15 bases between them. Germline CDR1 SGHDN, CDR2 FVKESK. The CDR3 bases are TGTGCCAGCAGCCAAGGTTGGCAGGGAAATCCCGGGGAGCTGTTTTTT. Its protein is CASSQGWQGNPGELFF.

The chain employs TRBV19 and TRBJ2-2, with 7 bases matching TRBD1. The trim removed 9 bases at V and 8 bases at J, leaving 9 bases unmatched. CDR3 length: 13 residues. CDR1 is LNHDA, CDR2 SQIVND, per germline (reference sequence). CDR3 nucleotide sequence: TGTGCCAGCAATGACAGGGTTCGGGGGGAGCTGTTTTTT. This codes for CASNDRVRGELFF.

This clone is a singleton in its sample. This chain joins TRBV27 and TRBJ1-2, with D uncertain. Germline values: CDR1 MNHEY, CDR2 SMNVEV (reference sequence). This CDR3 is built from 14 residues. Trimming left V 9 bases short and J 0 bases short, with 14 bases between. The CDR3 loop is CASSMSSANYGYTF. The CDR3 DNA sequence: TGTGCCAGTAGCATGAGTTCGGCTAACTATGGCTACACCTTC.

This clone came up once. The rearrangement uses TRBV5-6 and TRBJ1-6; 8 bases line up with TRBD1. The J segment lost 9 bases and the V segment lost 3 bases, leaving 5 bases of the junction unmatched. Germline values: CDR1 SGHDT, CDR2 YYEEEE. The CDR3 runs to 14 residues. This chain's CDR3 is CASSYGTGGSPLHF. CDR3 DNA sequence: TGTGCCAGCAGCTACGGGACAGGTGGTTCACCCCTCCACTTT.

CDR3 sequence: CASSHRTDSNQPQHF. As DNA, the CDR3 is TGCGCCAGCAGCCATCGGACGGATAGCAATCAGCCCCAGCATTTT. The V and J genes are TRBV4-1 and TRBJ1-5; D uncertain. The V end lost 3 bases, the J end lost 0 bases, and 9 bases lay between the germline ends. The V gene's germline CDR1 is MGHRA and CDR2 YSYEKL. The CDR3 is 15 amino acids.

V usage is TRBV19 and J usage is TRBJ2-1, with 8 bases lining up with TRBD2. J gave up 5 bases and V 9 bases, and 9 bases lay outside the gene matches. The CDR3 covers 14 residues. The V gene's germline CDR1 is LNHDA and CDR2 SQIVND (reference sequence). The CDR3 spells CASSWAGGNNEQFF. CDR3 nucleotides: TGTGCCAGCTCGTGGGCGGGGGGTAACAATGAGCAGTTCTTC.

To note about this clone: Germline and junction disagree at one end, which may indicate a read error. The chain employs TRBV2 and TRBJ2-7; 8 bases agree with TRBD1. The CDR3 is 14 residues long. Germline lookup yields CDR1 SNHLY and CDR2 FYNNEI. CDR3 amino acids: CASSEGQGSYEQYF. In DNA form, the CDR3 reads TGTGCCAGCAGCGAAGGACAGGGTTCTTACGAGCAGTACTTC. Looking up the rest from reference TRBV2 and TRBJ2-7 gives the full variable domain: EPEVTQTPSHQVTQMGQEVILRCVPISNHLYFYWYRQILGQKVEFLVSFYNNEISEKSEIFDDQFSVERPDGSNFTLKIRSTKLEDSAMYFCASSEGQGSYEQYFGPGTRLTVT.

The chain recombines TRBV5-6 with TRBJ2-5, with TRBD2 matching 7 bases. This CDR3 has 13 amino acids. The germline CDR1 and CDR2 sequences are SGHDT and YYEEEE. Germline trimming cut 3 bases from V and 7 bases from J; bases unmatched to any gene: 6. This chain's CDR3 is CASSSGTGGTQYF. CDR3 coding DNA: TGTGCCAGCAGCTCTGGGACGGGAGGGACCCAGTACTTC.

J is TRBJ2-1 and V is TRBV18, with 7 nucleotides matching TRBD2. CDR1 KGHSH and CDR2 LQKENI come from the germline V gene. V dropped 2 bases and J dropped 4; count of bases not matched to a gene: 11. The CDR3 consists of 17 residues. The CDR3 coding sequence is TGTGCCAGCTCACCAATGGCTAGCGGCCGATTATACAATGAGCAGTTCTTC. Encoded protein: CASSPMASGRLYNEQFF.

The genes are TRBV5-1 and TRBJ1-2; 7 nucleotides line up with TRBD1. This CDR3 spans 16 amino acids. Germline lookup yields CDR1 SGHRS and CDR2 YFSETQ. V lost 3 bases, J lost 7 bases, and 15 bases stayed unmatched. CDR3 amino acids: CASSWVPGQRSGGYTF. CDR3 in DNA: TGCGCCAGCAGCTGGGTACCGGGACAGCGTTCGGGTGGCTACACCTTC.

In this sample, this clone turned up once. It is unclear where the CDR3 begins or ends on the DNA, so no DNA is shown, and the CDR3 is as TCRdb lists it. The rearrangement joins TRBV13 to TRBJ2-7; TRBD1 is the table's D call and was not checked against the DNA. Germline assignment: CDR1 PRHDT and CDR2 FYEKMQ (reference sequence). The CDR3 region is 12 residues in length, termini included. This CDR3 is CASSTVGQGSSF.

The rearrangement links TRBV4-1 to TRBJ1-1, with 8 bases fitting TRBD1. The CDR3 totals 16 residues. The V gene end was trimmed by 4 bases and the J gene end by 1 base; junction bases not matched to a gene: 8. Per the germline V gene, CDR1 is MGHRA and CDR2 is YSYEKL. CDR3 sequence (DNA): TGCGCCAGCAGCCCAAACCCTGACAGGGGGAACACTGAAGCTTTCTTT. It translates to CASSPNPDRGNTEAFF.

On this clone: An end of the junction differs from the germline gene, which may be a read error. V and J are TRBV10-3 and TRBJ2-7; possibly TRBD1 for D (7 bases). Germline CDR1 is ENHRY and CDR2 is SYGVKD. The CDR3 is made up of 17 amino acids. CDR3 protein: CTISGPIRGDSSYEQYF. The DNA for the CDR3 is TGTACCATCAGTGGGCCAATCAGGGGGGATAGCTCCTACGAGCAGTACTTC.

The chain joins TRBV18 to TRBJ1-5; TRBD1 matches 7 bases. CDR1 is KGHSH, CDR2 LQKENI, per germline. This CDR3 is built from 16 residues. The V segment lost 0 bases and the J segment 5 bases; nucleotides outside the gene matches: 7. DNA for the CDR3: TGTGCCAGCTCACCACCGCTGACAGGGAGGGATCAGCCCCAGCATTTT. Its protein product is CASSPPLTGRDQPQHF.

In nucleotides, the CDR3 is TGCGCCAGCAGCCCCCGAGGGACGGGGGATTCCTACGAGCAGTACTTC. Protein sequence: CASSPRGTGDSYEQYF. This chain uses TRBV4-1 with TRBJ2-7, with a tentative D call TRBD2 (6 bases). Trimming pared 4 bases from V and 1 base from J, leaving 17 bases between. In germline, CDR1 is MGHRA, CDR2 YSYEKL. The length of the CDR3 is 16 residues.

The V call is TRBV30, the J call TRBJ2-7; 7 nucleotides align to TRBD1. V shed 2 bases and J 2 bases; nucleotides not matched to a gene: 3. The CDR3 is 13 residues long. Germline V gene lookup returns CDR1 GTSNPN and CDR2 SVGIG (reference sequence). CDR3 DNA: TGTGCCTGGAGTCCACAGGGGACCTACGAGCAGTACTTC. Amino acid sequence: CAWSPQGTYEQYF.

The chain has TRBV14 and TRBJ1-4; 9 bases are shared with TRBD1. The CDR3 length is 15 residues. Germline CDR1 is SGHDN and CDR2 is FVKESK. V dropped 4 bases and J dropped 5; count of bases not matched to a gene: 5. The CDR3 DNA reads as TGTGCCAGCAGCCGTAGACAGGGGGTAAATGAAAAACTGTTTTTT. This gives the protein CASSRRQGVNEKLFF.

The V call is TRBV15, the J call TRBJ1-2; no clear D. The CDR3 covers 16 residues. Germline values: CDR1 LNHNV, CDR2 YYDKDF (reference sequence). V was clipped by 1 base and J by 4 bases, with 16 bases between them. CDR3 DNA sequence: TGTGCCACCAGCAGAGTGTTTGTCAGCCTCTTCTATGGCTACACCTTC. It codes for CATSRVFVSLFYGYTF.

This sequence joins TRBV29-1 and TRBJ2-4; D gene unclear. CDR3 size: 13 residues. V was trimmed by 3 bases and J by 0 bases, leaving 6 bases between them. Germline CDR1 reads SQVTM; CDR2 reads ANQGSEA. CDR3 nucleotides: TGCAGCGTTGAGTCAGGAGCCAAAAACATTCAGTACTTC. Its translation: CSVESGAKNIQYF.

V usage is TRBV6-5 and J usage is TRBJ1-4; no clear D gene. V lost 2 bases to trimming and J lost 8 bases, with 6 bases between them. The CDR3 contains 12 residues. Germline V gene lookup returns CDR1 MNHEY and CDR2 SVGAGI. The CDR3 coding sequence is TGTGCCAGCAGTTACGTGGGGGAAAAACTGTTTTTT. It codes for CASSYVGEKLFF.

The J gene is TRBJ2-1, the V gene TRBV29-1, with a tentative D call TRBD2 (6 bases). The V and J ends lost 1 base and 9 bases respectively, with 19 bases between them. This CDR3 contains 15 residues. CDR1 and CDR2 from the germline V gene are SQVTM and ANQGSEA. CDR3: CSVEAPSERAGEQFF. CDR3 nucleotide sequence: TGCAGCGTTGAAGCTCCCTCGGAGCGGGCGGGTGAGCAGTTCTTC.

V usage is TRBV6-6 and J usage is TRBJ1-1, with D possibly TRBD1 on 5 matching bases. Germline V gene lookup returns CDR1 MNHNY and CDR2 SVGAGI (reference sequence). This CDR3 spans 12 amino acids. Trimming removed 6 bases at V and 6 bases at J, with 11 bases between. DNA for the CDR3: TGTGCCAGCAGCGGGGGACGGGCTGAAGCTTTCTTT. As protein: CASSGGRAEAFF.

The chain joins TRBV5-6 to TRBJ2-6, with D possibly being TRBD2 (6 bases). Germline V gives CDR1 SGHDT, CDR2 YYEEEE. Between the trimmed V and J ends, which lost 4 bases and 0 bases, there was a span of 17 bases. This CDR3 has 18 residues. The CDR3 region has the DNA TGTGCCAGCAGCCCCACCCCGGGAGTACACTCTGGGGCCAACGTCCTGACTTTC. Protein: CASSPTPGVHSGANVLTF.